This T cell receptor (beta chain) originates from a study of cytomegalovirus exposure and HLA in healthy donors. Findings of the study overall: Most TCRs appeared rarely, but some public TCRs recurred in many donors. Relative to the approximately 700-donor mean, N-insertions were reportedly fewer in an Asian-associated ancestry cluster in a later analysis.

The donors were healthy bone marrow donors. The junction had 5 bases not matched to a gene; V was cut back by 4 bases and J by 2 bases. The CDR3 spans 15 residues. Per the germline V gene, CDR1 is SGHRS and CDR2 is YFSETQ. Amplification used 60 Vbeta primers and 13 Jbeta primers. The protocol was immunoSEQ multiplex PCR, while the TCRdb copy is restricted to in-frame clones and leaves out a portion. The table shows roughly 150,000 clones, with just over 70% occurring only once. Worth noting for this clone: Antigen specificity is unknown.

The rearrangement joins TRBV5-1 to TRBJ2-7, with 11 bases aligning to TRBD1. The specimen was PBMCs. The receptor comes from a young woman in good health and CMV-seronegative. The CDR3 coding sequence is TGCGCCAGCAGCCCTCAGGGACAGGGGGCCTACGAGCAGTACTTC. This sequence encodes CASSPQGQGAYEQYF.